Detailed here is one T cell receptor (beta chain). Its cognate antigen is unknown. V lost 7 bases and J 4 bases, leaving 16 bases between the germline ends. This CDR3 is 15 amino acids long. Per the germline V gene, CDR1 is LNHNV and CDR2 is YYDKDF (reference sequence). Measured with immunoSEQ multiplex PCR; TCRdb has only the in-frame clones, and not every one. The sample lists about 450,000 clones; roughly nine tenths were seen once. Specified treatment: 19 received Ad26.COV2.S at low or high dose, single or two shots; 5 received placebo; per-sample allocation not given. Sampling happened 63 days after the first vaccine or placebo injection. These data are taken from a study of Ad26.COV2.S vaccination and SARS-CoV-2 variants. Looking at the study overall: Enrollment placed the donor in the COV1001 Ad26.COV2.S trial arm.

Study-level points and caveats: Vaccine and placebo recipients had comparable breadth of non-spike TCRs. An underestimation of total T cell responses may have resulted from the TCR breadth and depth analyses.

Here the sequenced sample was peripheral blood, taken in a trial of Ad26.COV2.S vaccine versus placebo. The rearrangement uses TRBV15 and TRBJ1-4; the D gene is possibly TRBD1 (5 bases). This TCR was recovered from a person between 18 and 65 years old who received the Ad26.COV2.S COVID-19 vaccine or a placebo. The DNA for the CDR3 is TGTGCCACCACCGGAGGGGCGGCGAATAATGAAAAACTGTTTTTT. Protein: CATTGGAANNEKLFF.